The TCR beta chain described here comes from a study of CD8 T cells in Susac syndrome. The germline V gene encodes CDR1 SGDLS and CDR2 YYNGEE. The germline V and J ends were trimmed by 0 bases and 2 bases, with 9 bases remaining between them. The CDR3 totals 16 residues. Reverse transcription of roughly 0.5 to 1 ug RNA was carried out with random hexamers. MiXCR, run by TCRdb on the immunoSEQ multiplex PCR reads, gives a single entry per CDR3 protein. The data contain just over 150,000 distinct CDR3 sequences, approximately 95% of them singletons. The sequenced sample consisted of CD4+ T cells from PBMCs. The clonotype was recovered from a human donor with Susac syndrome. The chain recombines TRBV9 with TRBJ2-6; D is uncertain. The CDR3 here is CASSVASYTGANVLTF. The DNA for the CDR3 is TGTGCCAGCAGCGTAGCAAGTTACACTGGGGCCAACGTCCTGACTTTC.